This T cell receptor beta chain was sequenced in a study of regulatory T cells in long-lasting Graves disease. This clonotype was found many times. Noted time point: newly diagnosed GD, antithyroid drugs for less than 3 months. Generation of the TCR library employed RNA extracted from PBMCs. Peripheral blood, at around 8.8 milliliters, went into EDTA tubes. This CDR3 has 14 residues. Germline CDR1 and CDR2: DFQATT and SNEGSKA (reference sequence). V lost 7 bases to trimming and J lost 0 bases; unmatched junction nucleotides: 9. iRepertoire HTBI primers and Arm-PCR of CDR3 regions built TCR beta libraries. TCRdb re-analysed the multiplex PCR reads in MiXCR, keeping a single row per CDR3 protein. Counted here are 550,000 or so distinct CDR3 sequences, about 12% occurring once; the ten biggest clones make up 8% to 10%. These same data were also listed under a study on T cells in Graves' hyperthyroidism and ophthalmopathy. This second report adds: HTBI primers were the set used in a first-round RT-PCR of the TCR CDR3. In validation, the model predicted ophthalmopathy. These predictions came a median roughly 6 months before onset.

The rearrangement joins TRBV20-1 to TRBJ2-7, with 7 bases lining up with TRBD2. The specimen was peripheral blood mononuclear cells (PBMCs), collected at new diagnosis, from a patient treated with antithyroid drugs. The TCR was taken from a woman aged 25-40 years with Graves disease. The CDR3 loop reads CSGPGGSSSYEQYF. CDR3 DNA sequence: TGCAGTGGGCCGGGGGGTAGCAGCTCCTACGAGCAGTACTTC.